One and the same sample provided the 14 T cell receptor beta chains below, sequenced in a study of patients and donors after allogeneic stem cell transplantation. TCRdb re-analysed the RT-PCR reads in MiXCR, keeping a single row per CDR3 protein. Here the sample spans about 960,000 distinct CDR3 sequences, 18% being singletons. Source material: blood, either unsorted or a sorted T cell fraction (not recorded which). The origin of the receptors is a human donor who was either an allogeneic HSCT recipient or a stem cell or donor lymphocyte infusion donor (not recorded which). It is not recorded whose cells these are; they may come from a transplant donor.

This clonotype has more than one count but fewer than ten. The gene calls are TRBV20-1 and TRBJ1-5; D ambiguous. Per the germline V gene, CDR1 is DFQATT and CDR2 is SNEGSKA (reference sequence). The V and J ends lost 2 bases and 0 bases respectively, with 11 bases between them. The CDR3 spans 15 residues. CDR3 sequence reads: CSARSQLNSNQPQHF. CDR3 in DNA: TGCAGTGCTAGATCCCAGCTTAATAGCAATCAGCCCCAGCATTTT.

This clonotype was counted ten times or more. The V gene is TRBV12-3 or TRBV12-4, the J gene TRBJ1-1; D gene unclear. The CDR3 contains 15 residues. Trimming stripped 0 bases from V and 1 base from J, with 9 bases between. CDR3 in amino acids: CASSLAPKKNTEAFF. CDR3 DNA sequence: TGTGCCAGCAGTTTAGCCCCCAAGAAGAACACTGAAGCTTTCTTT.

This clonotype came up a few times. This CDR3 reads CASSLRPSSYNSPLHF. In nucleotides, the CDR3 is TGTGCCAGCAGTTTAAGGCCCAGCTCCTATAATTCACCCCTCCACTTT. J is TRBJ1-6 and V is TRBV12-3 or TRBV12-4; D is ambiguous. The CDR3 extends over 16 amino acids. Deletions cut 2 bases from V and 0 bases from J, with 8 bases between.

This clonotype was seen only a few times. The rearrangement joins TRBV20-1 to TRBJ1-2; 11 bases fit TRBD1. There are 18 residues in the CDR3. CDR1 DFQATT and CDR2 SNEGSKA come from the germline V gene (reference sequence). J lost 3 bases, V lost 4 bases, and 16 bases had no gene match. In DNA, the CDR3 is TGCAGTGCTACCCCGTTTCTCGGGACAGGGGGAGTGGACTATGGCTACACCTTC. Translating it yields CSATPFLGTGGVDYGYTF.

This chain connects TRBV7-6 to TRBJ2-3, with D tentatively TRBD1 (6 bases). Per the germline V gene, CDR1 is SGHVS and CDR2 is FNYEAQ. Trimming removed 6 bases from V and 0 bases from J, with 19 bases in between. This CDR3 region has 17 residues. The CDR3 DNA sequence: TGTGCCAGCAGTCGCTTCACTAGGACAGCTAGCACAGATACGCAGTATTTT. It yields the protein CASSRFTRTASTDTQYF.

This clonotype turned up a few times. The V and J genes are TRBV5-8 and TRBJ1-2, with D perhaps matching TRBD1 (6 bases). This CDR3 has 14 amino acids. Germline CDR1 is SGHTS and CDR2 is YDEGEE. V was shortened by 0 bases and J by 8 bases, with 14 bases between the two germline ends. CDR3: CASSLAPGAGGYTF. CDR3 DNA: TGTGCCAGCAGCTTGGCCCCGGGGGCAGGAGGCTACACCTTC.

The chain couples TRBV6-1 to TRBJ1-2; tentatively, D is TRBD1 (5 bases). The V gene's germline CDR1 is MNHNS and CDR2 SASEGT. This CDR3 has 15 amino acids. The V and J ends lost 5 bases and 4 bases respectively, with 17 bases between them. The CDR3 here is CASSLGLDSSYGYTF. The CDR3 region has the DNA TGTGCCAGCAGTCTGGGCCTCGACAGCTCCTATGGCTACACCTTC.

The rearrangement uses TRBV9 and TRBJ1-1; 7 bases map to TRBD1. Germline CDR1 and CDR2: SGDLS and YYNGEE. CDR3 length equals 14 residues. V lost 2 bases and J lost 6; bases outside the gene matches: 7. Written as DNA, the CDR3 is TGTGCCAGCAGCGTCGACAGGGAGAAGGCTGAAGCTTTCTTT. Amino acid sequence: CASSVDREKAEAFF. Using reference TRBV9 and TRBJ1-1 for the parts outside the CDR3, the full variable domain is DSGVTQTPKHLITATGQRVTLRCSPRSGDLSVYWYQQSLDQGLQFLIQYYNGEERAKGNILERFSAQQFPDLHSELNLSSLELGDSALYFCASSVDREKAEAFFGQGTRLTVV.

This clonotype was seen a few times. The chain couples TRBV9 to TRBJ1-2; weak D call: TRBD1 (5 bases). Trimming took 7 bases from V and 6 from J, leaving 13 bases between them. Looked up from germline, CDR1 is SGDLS and CDR2 is YYNGEE. The CDR3 extends over 12 amino acids. The CDR3, as DNA: TGTGCCAGCGGCGGCGGGGCAAATGGCTACACCTTC. It encodes CASGGGANGYTF.

This clonotype came up a few times. The chain employs TRBV29-1 and TRBJ2-5; D possibly corresponds to TRBD2 (5 bases). Germline values: CDR1 SQVTM, CDR2 ANQGSEA. CDR3 size: 11 residues. Trimming shortened V by 6 bases and J by 5 bases, and 10 bases separated the two germline ends. CDR3 protein: CSVRTLETQYF. CDR3 nucleotide sequence: TGCAGCGTCAGGACTTTGGAGACCCAGTACTTC.

This chain connects TRBV30 to TRBJ2-7, with 11 bases fitting TRBD2. Per the germline V gene, CDR1 is GTSNPN and CDR2 is SVGIG (reference sequence). Losses at the gene ends were 3 bases for V and 2 bases for J; bases not matched to a gene: 6. CDR3 length equals 15 residues. For the CDR3, the DNA is TGTGCCTGGAGACGACTAGCGGGGCTCACCTACGAGCAGTACTTC. It codes for CAWRRLAGLTYEQYF.

The V and J genes are TRBV2 and TRBJ1-2; D call uncertain. Germline V gene data show CDR1 as SNHLY and CDR2 as FYNNEI. The CDR3 totals 13 residues. Trimming shortened V by 1 base and J by 8 bases, and 11 bases separated the two germline ends. CDR3 in DNA: TGTGCCAGCAGTGAAGGAAAGGCATGGGGCTACACCTTC. The encoded protein is CASSEGKAWGYTF.

The J gene is TRBJ1-1, the V gene TRBV2, with D perhaps TRBD1 (5 bases). Between the trimmed V and J ends, which lost 4 bases and 1 base, there was a span of 13 bases. This CDR3 is 15 amino acids long. Germline-derived CDR1 and CDR2 are SNHLY and FYNNEI. CDR3 sequence reads: CASSGPGRSNTEAFF. As DNA, the CDR3 is TGTGCCAGCAGTGGTCCGGGACGATCGAACACTGAAGCTTTCTTT. The variable domain in full, completed from reference TRBV2 and TRBJ1-1, reads EPEVTQTPSHQVTQMGQEVILRCVPISNHLYFYWYRQILGQKVEFLVSFYNNEISEKSEIFDDQFSVERPDGSNFTLKIRSTKLEDSAMYFCASSGPGRSNTEAFFGQGTRLTVV.

This rearrangement joins TRBV29-1 to TRBJ2-7; D is possibly TRBD1 or TRBD2 (5 bases each). Per germline, CDR1 SQVTM and CDR2 ANQGSEA. The CDR3 sequence is 13 residues long. The V gene lost 3 bases and the J gene lost 3 bases, with 12 bases spanning the gap. The CDR3 loop is CSVDKGGGYEQYF. DNA for the CDR3: TGCAGCGTTGATAAAGGTGGGGGCTACGAGCAGTACTTC.